These T cell receptor beta chains were read from a single sample in a study of blood T cells in healthy people across ages. MiXCR, run by TCRdb on the 5' RACE reads, gives a single entry per CDR3 protein. The sample yields 850,000 to 1,300,000 distinct CDR3 sequences, more than 35% seen once. Sequenced input: blood. The source of these receptors is a woman aged 55-69 years in good health. Both conserved end residues are trimmed from each CDR3. A row's size may be missing; if present it is once, few, many or a size class.

j_gene	v_gene	abundance	CDR3aa
TRBJ2-5	TRBV6-2/TRBV6-3	NA	ATRETGQETQY
TRBJ2-1	TRBV11-2	few	ASRKLATYNEQF
TRBJ1-1	TRBV10-2	NA	ASSPGVGGASEAF
TRBJ2-1	TRBV6-1	NA	ASSAGTDDEQF
TRBJ2-1	TRBV12-3/TRBV12-4	NA	ASSLPGGSGWF
TRBJ2-5	TRBV4-2	NA	ASSRESYNEQY
TRBJ1-2	TRBV7-9	few	ASSLQLRNRQGHNYGYT
TRBJ2-6	TRBV5-6	NA	ASSLVSLSGANVLT
TRBJ2-1	TRBV6-5	once	ASSRNMIQF
TRBJ2-4	TRBV27	NA	ASSLSVGTKNIQY
TRBJ1-4	TRBV7-9	NA	ASSLVLGLLTTNEKLF
TRBJ2-7	TRBV6-2/TRBV6-3	NA	ACFGGSSYEQY
TRBJ1-5	TRBV20-1	NA	SAKDWSQPQH
TRBJ1-1	TRBV27	NA	ASRRGQGAYEAF